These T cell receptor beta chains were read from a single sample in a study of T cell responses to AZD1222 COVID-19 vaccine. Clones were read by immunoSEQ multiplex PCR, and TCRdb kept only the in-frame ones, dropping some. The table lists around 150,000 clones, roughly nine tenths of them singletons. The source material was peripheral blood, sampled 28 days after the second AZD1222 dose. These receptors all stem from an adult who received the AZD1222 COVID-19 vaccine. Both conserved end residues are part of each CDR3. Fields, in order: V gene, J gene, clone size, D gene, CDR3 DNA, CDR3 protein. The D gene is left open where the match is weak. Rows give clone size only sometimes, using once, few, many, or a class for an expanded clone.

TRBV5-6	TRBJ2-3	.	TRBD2	TGTGCCAGCAGCTTTTTTAGCGGGGGACCCACAGATACGCAGTATTTT	CASSFFSGGPTDTQYF
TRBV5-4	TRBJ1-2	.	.	TGTGCCAGCAGCTTGGAAGGGAGCCTGGGCTACACCTTC	CASSLEGSLGYTF
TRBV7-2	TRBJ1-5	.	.	TGTGCCAGCAGCTTAGAGGTACGGGTTTCAAGCAATCAGCCCCAGCATTTT	CASSLEVRVSSNQPQHF
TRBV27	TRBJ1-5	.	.	TGTGCCAGCAGTTTTACGAACAGCCTCAATCAGCCCCAGCATTTT	CASSFTNSLNQPQHF
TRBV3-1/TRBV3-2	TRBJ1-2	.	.	TGTGCCAGCAGCCAGGGAACCTACTATGGCTACACCTTC	CASSQGTYYGYTF
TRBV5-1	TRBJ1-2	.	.	TGCGCCAGCAGCTTAGACAGCTCCTACTATGGCTACACCTTC	CASSLDSSYYGYTF
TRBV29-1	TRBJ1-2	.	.	TGCAGCGTTGATTCAGGGTTAGTCTTTAACTATGGCTACACCTTC	CSVDSGLVFNYGYTF
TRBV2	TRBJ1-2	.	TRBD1	TGTGCCAGCACCGGGGACAGGGTATATGGCTACACCTTC	CASTGDRVYGYTF
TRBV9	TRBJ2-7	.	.	TGTGCCAGCAGCGTAGAAGGGAGTGATGCTTACGAGCAGTACTTC	CASSVEGSDAYEQYF
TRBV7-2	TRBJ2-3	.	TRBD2	TGTGCCAGCAGCCCACGACTAGCTAGCACAGATACGCAGTATTTT	CASSPRLASTDTQYF
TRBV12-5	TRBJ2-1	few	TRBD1	TGTGCTAGTGGTTTGTGGGACAGGCCCTACAATGAGCAGTTCTTC	CASGLWDRPYNEQFF
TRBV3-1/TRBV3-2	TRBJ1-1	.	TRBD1	TGTGCCAGCAGCCAGACGACAGGGGAGAACACTGAAGCTTTCTTT	CASSQTTGENTEAFF
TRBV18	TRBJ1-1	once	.	TGTGCCAGCTCACCAGCACCAAGAGCTAGGAACACTGAAGCTTTCTTT	CASSPAPRARNTEAFF
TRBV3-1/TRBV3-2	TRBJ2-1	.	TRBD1	TGTGCCAGCAGTCCGGACAGGGGGGTTTGGCATGAGCAGTTCTTC	CASSPDRGVWHEQFF
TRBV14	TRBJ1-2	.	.	TGTGCCAGCAGCCCCTCCCGCCGGGCGGGCTACACCTTC	CASSPSRRAGYTF
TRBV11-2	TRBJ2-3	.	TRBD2	TGTGCCAGCATCCTAGGGATAGCGGGGGGCCTCACAGATACGCAGTATTTT	CASILGIAGGLTDTQYF
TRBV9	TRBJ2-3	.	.	TGTGCCAGCAGCCTCAAACATGGGGGTCGGACAGATACGCAGTATTTT	CASSLKHGGRTDTQYF
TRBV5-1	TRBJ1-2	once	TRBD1	TGCGCCAGCAGCTTGGACCCGGGACAGGGGGTGGACTATGGCTACACCTTC	CASSLDPGQGVDYGYTF
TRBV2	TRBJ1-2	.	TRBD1	TGTGCCAGCGAGGGGGCCAGGCACTATGGCTACACCTTC	CASEGARHYGYTF
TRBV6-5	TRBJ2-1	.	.	TGTGCCAGCAGCCGTTCACAGGGTTGGGTCAATGAGCAGTTCTTC	CASSRSQGWVNEQFF
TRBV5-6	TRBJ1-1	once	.	TGTGCCAGCAGCTTGGCGGGGTCCGGGAACACTGAAGCTTTCTTT	CASSLAGSGNTEAFF
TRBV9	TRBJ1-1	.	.	TGTGCCAGCAGCGTAGATCCGGACACTGAAGCTTTCTTT	CASSVDPDTEAFF
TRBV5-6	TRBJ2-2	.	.	TGTGCCAGCAGCTTATGGCAGCTAGCGAACACCGGGGAGCTGTTTTTT	CASSLWQLANTGELFF
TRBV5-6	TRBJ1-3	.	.	TGTGCCAGCAGCCGGTGGGGGCCTGGAAACACCATATATTTT	CASSRWGPGNTIYF
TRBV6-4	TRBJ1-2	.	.	TGTGCCAGCAGTGATCACTTCAGGAGTACTAACTATGGCTACACCTTC	CASSDHFRSTNYGYTF
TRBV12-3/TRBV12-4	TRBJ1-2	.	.	TGTGCCAGCAGTTTGGGGCGCGGCTACACCTTC	CASSLGRGYTF
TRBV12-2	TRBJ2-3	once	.	TGTGCAAGTCGCCCCGGGACAGGGGAAGATACGCAGTATTTT	CASRPGTGEDTQYF
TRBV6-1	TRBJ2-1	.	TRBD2	TGTGCCAGCAGTGAAGCGACTAGCGGGGGGGCCTTTTACAATGAGCAGTTCTTC	CASSEATSGGAFYNEQFF
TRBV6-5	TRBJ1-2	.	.	TGTGCCAGCAGTTACTCGGGTGGGGTGTACTATGGCTACACCTTC	CASSYSGGVYYGYTF
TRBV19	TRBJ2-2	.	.	TGTGCCAGTAGTAACGGGCGACCCACCGGGGAGCTGTTTTTT	CASSNGRPTGELFF
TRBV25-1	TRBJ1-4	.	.	TGTGCCAGCAGTGACTCCTTGGTGGGGGAAAAACTGTTTTTT	CASSDSLVGEKLFF
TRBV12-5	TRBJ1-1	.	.	TGTGCTAGTGGCCACCAGCCGAACACTGAAGCTTTCTTT	CASGHQPNTEAFF
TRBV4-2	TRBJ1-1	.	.	TGTGCCAGCAGCCAGGGGGTCCTTAGGGGGATGAACACTGAAGCTTTCTTT	CASSQGVLRGMNTEAFF
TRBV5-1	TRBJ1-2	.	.	TGCGCCAGCAGCTTGGGTGGTGTAGGGTTAATCTATGGCTACACCTTC	CASSLGGVGLIYGYTF
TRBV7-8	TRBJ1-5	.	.	TGTGCCAGCAGCTCCAGGGGAAGCCATAGTGGCAATCAGCCCCAGCATTTT	CASSSRGSHSGNQPQHF
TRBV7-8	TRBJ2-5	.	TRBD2	TGTGCCAGCAGCTTAAGGAACCCAGGGGCGGGGGGCCAGGAGACCCAGTACTTC	CASSLRNPGAGGQETQYF
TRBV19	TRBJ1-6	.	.	TGTGCCAGTAGTCCCTACATCACGGGAGGTAGCTCCTATAATTCACCCCTCCACTTT	CASSPYITGGSSYNSPLHF
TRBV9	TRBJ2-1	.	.	TGTGCCAGCAGTCAGTCGGGAGCAAACAATGAGCAGTTCTTC	CASSQSGANNEQFF
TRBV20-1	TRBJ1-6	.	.	TGCAGTGCTAGTAATTCTCCAGGGAGCTCCTATAATTCACCCCTCCACTTT	CSASNSPGSSYNSPLHF
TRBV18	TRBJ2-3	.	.	TGTGCCAGCTCACCATCCGGGGCGGCAGGGGATACGCAGTATTTT	CASSPSGAAGDTQYF
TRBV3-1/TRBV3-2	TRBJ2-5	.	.	TGTGCCAGCAGCCCCCCCCCGGAGGGGTCACAAGAGACCCAGTACTTC	CASSPPPEGSQETQYF
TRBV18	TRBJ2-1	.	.	TGTGCCAGCTCACCACAAGGGAATGAGCAGTTCTTC	CASSPQGNEQFF
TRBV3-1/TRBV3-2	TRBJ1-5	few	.	TGTGCCAGCAGCCCCACCACAGGTAGTCAGCCCCAGCATTTT	CASSPTTGSQPQHF
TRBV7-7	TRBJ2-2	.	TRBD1	TGTGCTAGCAGCTCCTCCGGGACAGGGTCCGGGGAGCTGTTTTTT	CASSSSGTGSGELFF
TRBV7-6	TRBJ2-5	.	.	TGTGCCAGCAGCTTAGGCGGGACCACCCAAGAGACCCAGTACTTC	CASSLGGTTQETQYF
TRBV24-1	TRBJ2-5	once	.	TGTGCCACCAGTGAGGGTAACGGGGGTAGGGAGACCCAGTACTTC	CATSEGNGGRETQYF
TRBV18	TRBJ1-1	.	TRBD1	TGTGCCAGCTCAGCCCGACAGGGAAGAGCTATCGACGCTGAAGCTTTCTTT	CASSARQGRAIDAEAFF
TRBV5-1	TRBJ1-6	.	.	TGCGCCAGCAGCTTGTCCCCCAGGGGCAGGGGTTCACCCCTCCACTTT	CASSLSPRGRGSPLHF
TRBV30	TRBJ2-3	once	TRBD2	TGTGCCTGGGATCGGGGGGGCGCAGATACGCAGTATTTT	CAWDRGGADTQYF
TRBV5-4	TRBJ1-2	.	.	TGTGCCAGCAGCTTGGATCAGGGCAGGGCCCACTATGGCTACACCTTC	CASSLDQGRAHYGYTF
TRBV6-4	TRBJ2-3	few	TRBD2	TGTGCCAGCAGTGAGCGGGGGGGCACAGATACGCAGTATTTT	CASSERGGTDTQYF
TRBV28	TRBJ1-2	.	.	TGTGCCAGCAGTTTGAGGAGATTCTATGGCTACACCTTC	CASSLRRFYGYTF
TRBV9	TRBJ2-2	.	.	TGTGCCAGCAGCGCCCAGTACACCGGGGAGCTGTTTTTT	CASSAQYTGELFF
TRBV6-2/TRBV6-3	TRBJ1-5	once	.	TGTGCCAGCAGTTTCCCGCGGGGGATTAGCAATCAGCCCCAGCATTTT	CASSFPRGISNQPQHF
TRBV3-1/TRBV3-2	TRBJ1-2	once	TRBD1	TGTGCCAGCAGCCCGGGACAGCCCCCGGAGAGCTACACCTTC	CASSPGQPPESYTF